The T cell receptor (beta chain) described here comes from a study of cytotoxic CD8 clonotypes in ibrutinib-treated CLL. Findings and caveats of the study: A rise in clonality was seen at ibrutinib response, and a fall back toward baseline was seen at progression.

Profiled with immunoSEQ multiplex PCR; TCRdb holds only in-frame clones, not every one. The repertoire holds about 140,000 clones, with 65% to 85% as singletons. CDR1 is GTSNPN, CDR2 SVGIG, per germline (reference sequence). The CDR3 consists of 11 residues. The V end was cut by 6 bases, the J end by 5 bases, with 8 bases between. Points on this clone: Its antigen is not known.

Library input was about 1.8 micrograms of DNA from cryopreserved PBMCs. The sequence derives from a human donor with chronic lymphocytic leukemia. The sample was PBMCs, taken after 36 months of ibrutinib treatment. This chain connects TRBV30 to TRBJ2-1; no reliable D call. Written as DNA, the CDR3 is TGTGCCTGTAGCTACGACAATGAGCAGTTCTTC. Protein product: CACSYDNEQFF.